These 6 T cell receptor beta chains were all obtained from the same sample, sequenced in a study of blood T cell repertoires in COVID-19. Repertoires were generated with immunoSEQ multiplex PCR, while TCRdb's copy carries only in-frame clones and drops some. The table records about 170,000 clones, approximately 82% of them present only once. The sequencing input was peripheral blood. All receptors derive from a woman of 80 years or more with acute or convalescent COVID-19.

V gene TRBV7-2 combines with J gene TRBJ2-1; 7 bases line up with TRBD2. Germline trimming cut 4 bases from V and 9 bases from J; bases unmatched to any gene: 12. This CDR3 has 15 amino acids. The germline gives CDR1 SGHTA, CDR2 FQGNSA. The CDR3 spells CASSSSTGGFSEQFF. The CDR3 nucleotides read TGTGCCAGCAGCTCTTCAACGGGAGGCTTTAGTGAGCAGTTCTTC.

The table lists this clone with a few counts. The chain combines TRBV5-1 with TRBJ1-5; TRBD1 agrees at 7 bases. This CDR3 region has 15 residues. Germline CDR1 and CDR2: SGHRS and YFSETQ. Trimming cost V 1 base and J 3 bases; bases outside gene matches: 4. In DNA form, the CDR3 reads TGCGCCAGCAGCTTGACAGGGGCGAACAATCAGCCCCAGCATTTT. Its translation: CASSLTGANNQPQHF.

This sequence joins TRBV6-5 and TRBJ2-7, with 11 bases identical to TRBD2. Per germline, CDR1 MNHEY and CDR2 SVGAGI. V trimming: 6 bases; J trimming: 2 bases; junction bases outside the gene matches: 3. The CDR3 is made up of 14 amino acids. The CDR3 sequence: CASRGSGRAYEQYF. The CDR3 DNA follows: TGTGCCAGCAGAGGTAGCGGGAGGGCCTACGAGCAGTACTTC.

This chain links TRBV2 with TRBJ2-7; 7 bases are shared with TRBD1. V was pared by 7 bases and J by 6 bases, with 9 bases of the junction left unmatched. The CDR3 contains 13 residues. Per germline, CDR1 SNHLY and CDR2 FYNNEI. CDR3 region: CASISQGSGEQYF. DNA for the CDR3: TGTGCCAGCATCTCACAGGGGAGTGGCGAGCAGTACTTC. The full variable domain, rest sourced from reference TRBV2 and TRBJ2-7, is EPEVTQTPSHQVTQMGQEVILRCVPISNHLYFYWYRQILGQKVEFLVSFYNNEISEKSEIFDDQFSVERPDGSNFTLKIRSTKLEDSAMYFCASISQGSGEQYFGPGTRLTVT.

The rearrangement links TRBV5-1 to TRBJ1-2; 7 bases agree with TRBD1. Germline CDR1 is SGHRS and CDR2 is YFSETQ. The length of the CDR3 is 14 residues. V lost 4 bases, J lost 7 bases, and 10 bases stayed unmatched. CDR3: CASSPDRPGVGYTF. As DNA, the CDR3 is TGCGCCAGCAGCCCGGACAGGCCTGGTGTTGGCTACACCTTC.

A few counts support this clone. The V call is TRBV11-2, the J call TRBJ2-5, with TRBD2 identical over 9 bases. In germline, CDR1 is SGHAT, CDR2 FQNNGV. After removal of 5 bases from V and 5 bases from J, the junction contained 12 bases not matched to a gene. The CDR3 loop spans 16 amino acids. The CDR3, as DNA: TGTGCCAGCAGCAGAGTAGCGGGAGACCCATTGGAGACCCAGTACTTC. Amino acid sequence: CASSRVAGDPLETQYF.